Below are 22 T cell receptor beta chains sequenced from a single sample in a study of brain metastases from non-small cell lung cancer. Clones were read by immunoSEQ multiplex PCR, and TCRdb kept only the in-frame ones, dropping some. This table holds some 1,400 clones, around 83% found once. The sample comprised tumor-adjacent normal tissue. All receptors derive from a donor aged 40 or older with non-small cell lung cancer.

This clone was seen a handful of times. The CDR3 DNA reads as TGTGCCAGCAGCTTAGGGTCCCTAGCGGGAGTTACAGATACGCAGTATTTT. The encoded protein is CASSLGSLAGVTDTQYF. The chain couples TRBV7-9 to TRBJ2-3, with 10 bases aligning to TRBD2. The CDR3 contains 17 residues. The germline gives CDR1 SEHNR, CDR2 FQNEAQ (reference sequence). Losses at the gene ends were 1 base for V and 3 bases for J; bases not matched to a gene: 7. Filled out from reference TRBV7-9 and TRBJ2-3, the complete variable domain reads DTGVSQNPRHKITKRGQNVTFRCDPISEHNRLYWYRQTLGQGPEFLTYFQNEAQLEKSRLLSDRFSAERPKGSFSTLEIQRTEQGDSAMYLCASSLGSLAGVTDTQYFGPGTRLTVL.

The gene calls are TRBV19 and TRBJ1-2; D gene ambiguous. V lost 5 bases to trimming and J lost 0 bases, with 10 bases between them. Germline assignment: CDR1 LNHDA and CDR2 SQIVND (reference sequence). This CDR3 comprises 14 residues. The CDR3 here is CASSSAGTNYGYTF. In DNA, the CDR3 is TGTGCCAGTAGTTCCGCGGGGACTAACTATGGCTACACCTTC.

Note on this clone: A read error may produce the germline difference seen at one junction end. In the same sample, other DNA sequences code for this CDR3. V gene TRBV29-1 combines with J gene TRBJ2-7, with D possibly being TRBD1 or TRBD2 (5 bases each). Germline lookup yields CDR1 SQVTM and CDR2 ANQGSEA. The CDR3 is 15 amino acids. Written as DNA, the CDR3 is TGCAGCGTTGAGGTTCTAGGGACCTATTCCTACGAGCAGTATTTC. Translated, it gives CSVEVLGTYSYEQYF.

The J gene is TRBJ2-7, the V gene TRBV3-1 (or the pseudogene TRBV3-2); 7 nucleotides match TRBD2. J was trimmed by 1 base and V by 4 bases; bases with no gene match: 4. This CDR3 region has 14 residues. Per germline, CDR1 LGHDT and CDR2 YNNKEL (reference sequence). CDR3 region: CASSRSGFSYEQYF. In nucleotides, the CDR3 is TGTGCCAGCAGCCGTAGCGGGTTTTCCTACGAGCAGTACTTC.

Note on this clone: Other nucleotide sequences from this sample produce the same CDR3. This chain uses TRBV5-1 with TRBJ2-2; 7 nucleotides line up with TRBD2. The J segment lost 3 bases and the V segment lost 7 bases, leaving 6 bases of the junction unmatched. Germline loops: CDR1 SGHRS, CDR2 YFSETQ. The CDR3 is made up of 14 amino acids. The CDR3 reads CASGGSSDTGELFF. DNA of the CDR3: TGCGCCAGCGGCGGGAGTTCGGACACCGGGGAGCTGTTTTTT.

With respect to this clone: The sample contains more than one DNA sequence encoding this CDR3. The chain is built from TRBV9 and TRBJ2-3; 12 bases line up with TRBD2. This CDR3 is built from 16 residues. Unmatched junction bases numbered 4, after V lost 3 bases and J lost 2 bases. In germline, CDR1 is SGDLS, CDR2 YYNGEE. The CDR3 sequence is CASSGGTSGLTDTQYF. The DNA for the CDR3 is TGTGCCAGCAGCGGCGGGACTAGCGGGCTCACAGATACGCAGTATTTT.

The chain couples TRBV7-9 to TRBJ1-1, with 8 bases identical to TRBD1. The CDR3 runs to 12 residues. Germline trimming cut 1 base from V and 11 bases from J; bases unmatched to any gene: 3. Germline V gene data show CDR1 as SEHNR and CDR2 as FQNEAQ (reference sequence). This CDR3 reads CASSLEDRGAFF. In nucleotides, the CDR3 is TGTGCCAGCAGCTTAGAAGACAGGGGCGCTTTCTTT.

V gene TRBV13 combines with J gene TRBJ1-3, with D hard to call. CDR1 PRHDT and CDR2 FYEKMQ come from the germline V gene (reference sequence). With 3 bases removed from V and 2 bases from J, the gap between germline ends came to 14 bases. The CDR3 sequence is 16 residues long. The CDR3 sequence: CASSLKEASAGNTIYF. For the CDR3, the DNA is TGTGCCAGCAGCTTGAAGGAGGCCTCGGCTGGAAACACCATATATTTT. The whole variable domain, remainder taken from reference TRBV13 and TRBJ1-3, is AAGVIQSPRHLIKEKRETATLKCYPIPRHDTVYWYQQGPGQDPQFLISFYEKMQSDKGSIPDRFSAQQFSDYHSELNMSSLELGDSALYFCASSLKEASAGNTIYFGEGSWLTVV.

This clone was seen only once. The same CDR3 arises from other DNA sequences in this sample as well. J is TRBJ2-7 and V is TRBV3-1 (or the pseudogene TRBV3-2); no definite D call. Deletions cut 0 bases from V and 4 bases from J, with 7 bases between. Germline V lookup: CDR1 LGHDT, CDR2 YNNKEL (reference sequence). The CDR3 is made up of 13 amino acids. CDR3 sequence (DNA): TGTGCCAGCAGCCAAGAAGGCCTATACGAGCAGTACTTC. As protein: CASSQEGLYEQYF.

V is TRBV2 and J is TRBJ2-1; 8 nucleotides agree with TRBD1. In germline, CDR1 is SNHLY, CDR2 FYNNEI. V dropped 4 bases and J dropped 6; count of bases not matched to a gene: 5. CDR3 length: 14 residues. CDR3 bases: TGTGCCAGCAGTGTGGGCACAGGGGGCAATGAGCAGTTCTTC. Its translation: CASSVGTGGNEQFF.

A single count supports this clone. The chain joins TRBV7-9 to TRBJ1-5; no reliable D call. The germline V gene has CDR1 SEHNR and CDR2 FQNEAQ (reference sequence). Trimming removed 2 bases at V and 5 bases at J, with 10 bases between. The CDR3 totals 14 residues. Here the CDR3 reads CASSLIDWDQPQHF. For the CDR3, the DNA is TGTGCCAGCAGCTTAATCGACTGGGATCAGCCCCAGCATTTT.

The CDR3 here is CASSATGGAGELFF. The CDR3 DNA follows: TGTGCCAGTAGTGCGACAGGGGGTGCAGGGGAGCTGTTTTTT. The chain recombines TRBV19 with TRBJ2-2; the match to TRBD1 covers 9 bases. The CDR3 spans 14 residues. With 5 bases clipped from V and 8 bases from J, the junction kept 6 bases outside the gene matches. Germline assignment: CDR1 LNHDA and CDR2 SQIVND (reference sequence).

V is TRBV18 and J is TRBJ2-7; D ambiguous. V lost 4 bases, J lost 3 bases, and 13 bases lay in between. The V gene's germline CDR1 is KGHSH and CDR2 LQKENI. CDR3 size: 14 residues. CDR3 bases: TGTGCCAGCTCACGTTTTTTAAACAGCTACGAGCAGTACTTC. Translating it yields CASSRFLNSYEQYF.

This clone was observed a single time. V and J are TRBV5-4 and TRBJ2-5; D tentatively fits TRBD1 or TRBD2 (5 bases each). The CDR3 sequence is 15 residues long. Germline CDR1 SGHNT, CDR2 YYREEE (reference sequence). The V gene lost 2 bases and the J gene lost 5 bases, with 16 bases spanning the gap. The CDR3 bases are TGTGCCAGCAGCTTAAGGTCAGACGGGACCGAGACCCAGTACTTC. Translation gives CASSLRSDGTETQYF.

As concerns this clone: The identical CDR3 is also encoded by other nucleotide sequences in the sample. The rearrangement links TRBV5-1 to TRBJ1-1, with D perhaps matching TRBD1 (6 bases). The V gene's germline CDR1 is SGHRS and CDR2 YFSETQ. This CDR3 is built from 15 residues. Trimming cost V 0 bases and J 0 bases, with 9 bases left between them. The CDR3 protein is CASSLAGTLNTEAFF. DNA for the CDR3: TGCGCCAGCAGCTTGGCCGGGACACTGAACACTGAAGCTTTCTTT.

A word on this clone: Since the CDR3 does not end with the conserved phenylalanine or tryptophan, this likely comes from a read error. The V and J genes are TRBV6-2 or TRBV6-3 and TRBJ2-6; D might be TRBD1 (6 bases). V was pared by 4 bases and J by 4 bases, with 17 bases between. CDR3 length: 17 amino acids. Looked up from germline, CDR1 is MNHEY and CDR2 is SVGEGT. In nucleotides, the CDR3 is TGTGCCAGCAGTTCCCCTCCCAGGGGTTGGGGGGCCAACGTCCTGACTCTC. It specifies CASSSPPRGWGANVLTL.

V gene TRBV6-5 combines with J gene TRBJ1-1; TRBD1 is a possible D gene (6 bases). The CDR3 has 14 amino acids. V dropped 8 bases and J dropped 6 bases, with 19 bases sitting between them. Germline CDR1 is MNHEY and CDR2 is SVGAGI. CDR3 nucleotide sequence: TGTGCCAGCGGAGGGGGGGCGCAGATCTCTGAAGCTTTCTTT. Amino acids: CASGGGAQISEAFF.

The chain has TRBV2 and TRBJ2-3, with TRBD1 matching 10 bases. Unmatched junction bases numbered 9, after V lost 3 bases and J lost 3 bases. Germline CDR1 reads SNHLY; CDR2 reads FYNNEI. This CDR3 has 17 amino acids. The CDR3, as DNA: TGTGCCAGCAGTGAGGGACAGGGGTTATCTTCTACAGATACGCAGTATTTT. This codes for CASSEGQGLSSTDTQYF. The variable domain in full, with the rest retrieved from reference TRBV2 and TRBJ2-3, is EPEVTQTPSHQVTQMGQEVILRCVPISNHLYFYWYRQILGQKVEFLVSFYNNEISEKSEIFDDQFSVERPDGSNFTLKIRSTKLEDSAMYFCASSEGQGLSSTDTQYFGPGTRLTVL.

The chain's CDR3 is CASKRTGYYEQYF. For the CDR3, the DNA is TGTGCCAGCAAGAGGACAGGGTACTACGAGCAGTACTTC. The chain employs TRBV2 and TRBJ2-7; 8 bases match TRBD1. V lost 7 bases, J lost 3 bases, and 5 bases stayed unmatched. The CDR3 sequence is 13 residues long. The germline gives CDR1 SNHLY, CDR2 FYNNEI.

The chain has TRBV19 and TRBJ2-1; D is unclear. CDR3 length equals 13 residues. V was trimmed by 7 bases and J by 7 bases, leaving 14 bases between them. Germline CDR1 and CDR2: LNHDA and SQIVND (reference sequence). The CDR3 sequence: CASIDTSWNEQFF. The DNA of the CDR3 is TGTGCCAGTATCGACACGTCCTGGAATGAGCAGTTCTTC.

The chain combines TRBV24-1 with TRBJ2-3; 7 bases fit TRBD2. After removal of 1 base from V and 4 bases from J, the junction contained 4 bases not matched to a gene. The CDR3 loop spans 15 amino acids. Looked up from germline, CDR1 is KGHDR and CDR2 is SFDVKD. The CDR3, as DNA: TGTGCCACCAGTGATTTTGTGGGAGGGTCAGATACGCAGTATTTT. Translated, it gives CATSDFVGGSDTQYF.

This clone was seen just once. The V call is TRBV19, the J call TRBJ1-2; TRBD1 matches at 9 bases. There are 12 residues in the CDR3. Germline assignment: CDR1 LNHDA and CDR2 SQIVND (reference sequence). V lost 4 bases and J lost 7; bases outside the gene matches: 1. The CDR3 DNA sequence: TGTGCCAGTAGTAGACAGGGGGGTGGCTACACCTTC. This translates into CASSRQGGGYTF.